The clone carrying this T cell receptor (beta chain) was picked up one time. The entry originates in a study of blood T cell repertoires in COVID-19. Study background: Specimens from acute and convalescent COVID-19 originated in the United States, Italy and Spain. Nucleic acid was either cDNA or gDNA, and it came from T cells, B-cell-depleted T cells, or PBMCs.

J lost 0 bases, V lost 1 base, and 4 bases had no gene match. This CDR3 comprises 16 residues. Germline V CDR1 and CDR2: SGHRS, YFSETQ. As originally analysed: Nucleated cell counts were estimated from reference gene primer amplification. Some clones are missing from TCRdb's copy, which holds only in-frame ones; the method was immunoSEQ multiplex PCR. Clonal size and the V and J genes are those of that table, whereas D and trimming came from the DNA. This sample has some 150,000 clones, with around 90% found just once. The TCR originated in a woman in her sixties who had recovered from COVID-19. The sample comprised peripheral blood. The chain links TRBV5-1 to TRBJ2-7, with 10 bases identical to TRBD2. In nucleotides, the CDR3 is TGCGCCAGCAGCTTGCCTAGCGGGGGTATCTCCTACGAGCAGTACTTC. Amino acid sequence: CASSLPSGGISYEQYF.